This T cell receptor (beta chain) was identified during a study of blood T cells in healthy people across ages. Background on the study: Researchers report that template switching captured about one barcoded beta molecule per two T cells.

It was with a sample-barcoded 5' primer and a J-beta primer mix that a second PCR of roughly 7 to 12 cycles was run. TCRdb re-called the 5' RACE reads with MiXCR, one entry per CDR3 protein. The sample has about 940,000 distinct CDR3 sequences, about 44% seen once. Broader study findings: When set beside aged donors, long-lived donors presented more naive CD4+ cells and higher diversity. Observed TCR beta diversity per million T cells went down as age went up. This fall followed a roughly linear course with age.

This clonotype was counted between two and nine times. Its cognate antigen is unknown. Deletions cut 7 bases from V and 0 bases from J, with 14 bases between. This CDR3 is built from 16 residues. The germline V gene has CDR1 SGHKS and CDR2 YYEKEE (reference sequence). Source material: blood. The chain recombines TRBV5-5 with TRBJ1-6; D unresolved. The TCR sequence derives from a man under 40 in good health. In nucleotides, the CDR3 is TGTGCCAGCCAGAGCGAGACGAGCTCCTATAATTCACCCCTCCACTTT. It codes for CASQSETSSYNSPLHF.